This entry lists 28 T cell receptor beta chains sequenced from one sample in a study of cytomegalovirus exposure and HLA in healthy donors. PCR amplification relied on 60 Vbeta primers (plus 13 Jbeta primers). The assay was immunoSEQ multiplex PCR, and TCRdb's table has in-frame clones only and misses some. The data contain 310,000 or so clones, 85% to 90% of them seen just once; the ten biggest clones take up less than 2.5%. The sample consisted of PBMCs. Receptor source: a woman younger than 30 in good health and CMV-seronegative.

The J gene is TRBJ1-5, the V gene TRBV15, with D unresolved. V was shortened by 1 base and J by 1 base, with 8 bases between the two germline ends. Looked up from germline, CDR1 is LNHNV and CDR2 is YYDKDF (reference sequence). This CDR3 is built from 15 residues. In DNA form, the CDR3 reads TGTGCCACCAGCAGAGGCCTAGCAAGCAATCAGCCCCAGCATTTT. As protein: CATSRGLASNQPQHF.

The chain recombines TRBV15 with TRBJ2-3; a possible D gene is TRBD2 (5 bases). V lost 7 bases and J 1 base, leaving 15 bases between the germline ends. Germline V gene sequence: CDR1 LNHNV, CDR2 YYDKDF (reference sequence). The CDR3 length is 15 residues. This CDR3 is CATKDWLGGTDTQYF. The CDR3 region has the DNA TGTGCCACCAAGGACTGGCTGGGTGGCACAGATACGCAGTATTTT.

The chain joins TRBV13 to TRBJ2-1, with TRBD2 matching 11 bases. This CDR3 region has 17 residues. Looked up from germline, CDR1 is PRHDT and CDR2 is FYEKMQ (reference sequence). V gave up 5 bases and J gave up 9 bases; unmatched junction bases: 15. The CDR3 loop is CASSPGLAEAGVSEQFF. The CDR3, as DNA: TGTGCCAGCAGCCCGGGACTAGCGGAGGCCGGCGTGAGTGAGCAGTTCTTC.

The rearrangement links TRBV27 to TRBJ2-7, with D perhaps matching TRBD1 (6 bases). V gave up 6 bases and J gave up 3 bases, with 12 bases separating them. Germline CDR1 and CDR2: MNHEY and SMNVEV (reference sequence). This CDR3 region has 13 residues. CDR3 amino acids: CASRATGGYEQYF. The CDR3 nucleotides read TGTGCCAGCAGAGCGACAGGAGGCTACGAGCAGTACTTC.

CDR3 sequence reads: CASSGGQGSTDTQYF. The DNA of the CDR3 is TGTGCCAGCAGCGGGGGACAGGGGAGCACAGATACGCAGTATTTT. The chain employs TRBV9 and TRBJ2-3; 10 positions agree with TRBD1. The length of the CDR3 is 15 residues. V lost 3 bases and J lost 0; bases outside the gene matches: 1. Germline V gene data show CDR1 as SGDLS and CDR2 as YYNGEE.

The rearrangement links TRBV6-7 to TRBJ2-7; 11 bases match TRBD1. TRBV6-7 is placed among ORFs of uncertain function. V dropped 6 bases and J dropped 3; count of bases not matched to a gene: 13. The length of the CDR3 is 17 residues. The CDR3 spells CASRPGQGDFFFYEQYF. DNA of the CDR3: TGTGCCAGCAGACCGGGACAGGGGGACTTTTTTTTCTACGAGCAGTACTTC.

V usage is TRBV5-4 and J usage is TRBJ2-2, with TRBD1 identical over 7 bases. This CDR3 comprises 16 residues. Per germline, CDR1 SGHNT and CDR2 YYREEE (reference sequence). After removal of 3 bases from V and 0 bases from J, the junction contained 5 bases not matched to a gene. The chain's CDR3 is CASSSLDRANTGELFF. The DNA of the CDR3 is TGTGCCAGCAGCTCCCTAGACAGGGCGAACACCGGGGAGCTGTTTTTT.

The V and J genes are TRBV9 and TRBJ1-4; TRBD1 matches at 7 bases. With V trimmed by 4 bases and J by 11 bases, 8 bases remained unmatched. The CDR3 loop spans 13 amino acids. Germline CDR1 and CDR2: SGDLS and YYNGEE. This CDR3 is CASSPSTGRKLFF. The DNA for the CDR3 is TGTGCCAGCAGCCCTTCGACAGGGAGGAAACTGTTTTTT.

This rearrangement joins TRBV6-5 to TRBJ1-2, with a weak D call TRBD1 (5 bases). Looked up from germline, CDR1 is MNHEY and CDR2 is SVGAGI. This CDR3 comprises 13 residues. Trimming shortened V by 5 bases and J by 4 bases, and 11 bases separated the two germline ends. CDR3 sequence reads: CASSSREGYGYTF. The CDR3 nucleotides read TGTGCCAGCAGTAGCAGGGAAGGCTATGGCTACACCTTC.

The chain links TRBV14 to TRBJ2-3; 9 bases fit TRBD2. The V and J ends lost 4 bases and 2 bases, in that order; junction bases with no gene match: 7. Germline assignment: CDR1 SGHDN and CDR2 FVKESK. The CDR3 runs to 16 residues. The CDR3 DNA reads TGTGCCAGCAGCCGACGACTAGCGGAATTCACAGATACGCAGTATTTT. It yields the protein CASSRRLAEFTDTQYF.

This chain uses TRBV19 with TRBJ2-3; TRBD2 matches 7 bases. V was pared by 3 bases and J by 0 bases, with 3 bases of the junction left unmatched. This CDR3 region has 15 residues. Germline V lookup: CDR1 LNHDA, CDR2 SQIVND (reference sequence). CDR3 sequence (DNA): TGTGCCAGTAGTATCACCGGGGGGAGCACAGATACGCAGTATTTT. Translated: CASSITGGSTDTQYF.

There are a few counts of this clone. This chain links TRBV2 with TRBJ1-5; possible D gene TRBD1, 5 bases. This CDR3 comprises 17 residues. V dropped 6 bases and J dropped 0 bases, with 18 bases sitting between them. CDR1 and CDR2 (germline): SNHLY, FYNNEI. The CDR3 reads CASRRGGDLYSNQPQHF. DNA for the CDR3: TGTGCCAGCAGACGAGGAGGGGATCTATATAGCAATCAGCCCCAGCATTTT.

The genes are TRBV15 and TRBJ1-3; 9 positions agree with TRBD1. The CDR3 is made up of 15 amino acids. Losses at the gene ends were 3 bases for V and 2 bases for J; bases not matched to a gene: 2. Germline V gene data show CDR1 as LNHNV and CDR2 as YYDKDF (reference sequence). In DNA form, the CDR3 reads TGTGCCACCAGCAGGGACAGGGGTGCTGGAAACACCATATATTTT. This translates into CATSRDRGAGNTIYF.

This chain joins TRBV19 and TRBJ1-3; D is perhaps TRBD1 (6 bases). Trimming removed 11 bases from V and 0 bases from J, with 23 bases in between. Germline V CDR1 and CDR2: LNHDA, SQIVND (reference sequence). This CDR3 has 17 amino acids. The CDR3 is CADRGTKGVISGNTIYF. The DNA for the CDR3 is TGTGCCGACCGAGGTACCAAGGGGGTTATCTCTGGAAACACCATATATTTT.

V is TRBV10-3 and J is TRBJ1-2; D may be TRBD1 (6 bases). Germline CDR1 is ENHRY and CDR2 is SYGVKD. V lost 10 bases and J lost 5, with 17 bases in between. The CDR3 runs 13 residues. CDR3 nucleotide sequence: TGTGCCACCTCCAGGGGTGTTCGGTATGGCTACACCTTC. Translated: CATSRGVRYGYTF.

V and J are TRBV6-5 and TRBJ2-3; TRBD2 matches at 9 bases. The CDR3 totals 13 residues. Germline-derived CDR1 and CDR2 are MNHEY and SVGAGI. V lost 3 bases to trimming and J lost 9 bases; unmatched junction nucleotides: 4. CDR3 nucleotide sequence: TGTGCCAGCAGTTATGAGACTAGCGGAACGCAGTATTTT. Translating gives CASSYETSGTQYF.

The table lists this clone with a count of one. This rearrangement joins TRBV5-1 to TRBJ1-4; 9 nucleotides line up with TRBD1. Germline V gene sequence: CDR1 SGHRS, CDR2 YFSETQ. This CDR3 is built from 16 residues. The J segment lost 0 bases and the V segment lost 3 bases, leaving 3 bases of the junction unmatched. In nucleotides, the CDR3 is TGCGCCAGCAGCTGGGGGGACAGGGCAACTAATGAAAAACTGTTTTTT. This encodes CASSWGDRATNEKLFF.

The chain carries TRBV9 and TRBJ2-3, with 10 bases that match TRBD1. After removal of 3 bases from V and 6 bases from J, the junction contained 10 bases not matched to a gene. Germline CDR1 is SGDLS and CDR2 is YYNGEE. CDR3 length equals 16 residues. CDR3 residues: CASSAKGQGQKDTQYF. DNA of the CDR3: TGTGCCAGCAGCGCGAAGGGACAGGGGCAGAAGGATACGCAGTATTTT.

The chain uses TRBV9 and TRBJ2-3; possible D gene TRBD2, 7 bases. Deletions cut 2 bases from V and 2 bases from J, with 15 bases between. CDR1 and CDR2 from the germline V gene are SGDLS and YYNGEE. The CDR3 is 16 amino acids. CDR3 protein: CASSVGAGAVTDTQYF. Here the CDR3 DNA reads TGTGCCAGCAGCGTTGGGGCGGGGGCGGTCACAGATACGCAGTATTTT.

This clone was observed once. V gene TRBV18 combines with J gene TRBJ1-1; no definite D call. This CDR3 comprises 13 residues. In germline, CDR1 is KGHSH, CDR2 LQKENI. V lost 6 bases and J lost 4, with 12 bases in between. CDR3 region: CASSPRSSTEAFF. CDR3 nucleotide sequence: TGTGCCAGCTCCCCGCGGTCGAGCACTGAAGCTTTCTTT.

The chain recombines TRBV5-1 with TRBJ1-4, with 7 bases lining up with TRBD1. Unmatched junction bases numbered 4, after V lost 2 bases and J lost 3 bases. CDR1 SGHRS and CDR2 YFSETQ come from the germline V gene. The length of the CDR3 is 15 residues. The CDR3 nucleotides are TGCGCCAGCAGCTTAAGCAGGGGGGCTAATGAAAAACTGTTTTTT. This codes for CASSLSRGANEKLFF.

The chain couples TRBV15 to TRBJ1-1; TRBD1 aligns across 8 bases. CDR1 is LNHNV and CDR2 is YYDKDF in the germline V gene (reference sequence). The CDR3 runs to 14 residues. V dropped 6 bases and J dropped 3; count of bases not matched to a gene: 6. The CDR3 region has the DNA TGTGCCACCAGAACGACAGGGGCTCACACTGAAGCTTTCTTT. This sequence encodes CATRTTGAHTEAFF.

This clone was observed a handful of times. The rearrangement joins TRBV9 to TRBJ1-4; possibly TRBD1 for D (6 bases). Germline CDR1 SGDLS, CDR2 YYNGEE. V was cut by 0 bases and J by 4 bases, with 10 bases left in between. This CDR3 has 15 residues. CDR3 loop: CASSVVGGSNEKLFF. The DNA for the CDR3 is TGTGCCAGCAGCGTAGTAGGGGGTAGTAATGAAAAACTGTTTTTT.

The count of this clone is one. The rearrangement uses TRBV6-6 and TRBJ1-2; the D is unclear. The CDR3 extends over 12 amino acids. Germline CDR1 is MNHNY and CDR2 is SVGAGI (reference sequence). V was shortened by 7 bases and J by 8 bases, with 14 bases between the two germline ends. The DNA of the CDR3 is TGTGCCAGCACCTTTTATACAGACGGCTACACCTTC. This translates into CASTFYTDGYTF.

This clone was counted between two and nine times. The genes are TRBV7-3 and TRBJ1-6; D is ambiguous. The CDR3 contains 15 residues. Trimming pared 1 base from V and 3 bases from J, leaving 7 bases between. Germline V gene data show CDR1 as SGHTA and CDR2 as FQGTGA. For the CDR3, the DNA is TGTGCCAGCAGCTTAAGATCAGACTATAATTCACCCCTCCACTTT. Its translation is CASSLRSDYNSPLHF.

This clone was seen only once. This rearrangement joins TRBV6-5 to TRBJ1-1; unclear D gene. In germline, CDR1 is MNHEY, CDR2 SVGAGI. The ends were cut back, 0 bases at V and 4 bases at J, with 15 bases in the middle. The CDR3 is 16 amino acids. DNA of the CDR3: TGTGCCAGCAGTTACTCGATTACGCGTGGGAGCACTGAAGCTTTCTTT. It translates to CASSYSITRGSTEAFF.

V usage is TRBV11-2 and J usage is TRBJ2-2; possibly TRBD1 for D (6 bases). The CDR3 contains 15 residues. The germline V and J ends were trimmed by 5 bases and 3 bases, with 13 bases remaining between them. CDR1 is SGHAT, CDR2 FQNNGV, per germline. The CDR3 DNA is TGTGCCAGCAGCCTAACAGGGATCGACACCGGGGAGCTGTTTTTT. This translates into CASSLTGIDTGELFF. Together with reference TRBV11-2 and TRBJ2-2, the CDR3 gives the full variable domain: EAGVAQSPRYKIIEKRQSVAFWCNPISGHATLYWYQQILGQGPKLLIQFQNNGVVDDSQLPKDRFSAERLKGVDSTLKIQPAKLEDSAVYLCASSLTGIDTGELFFGEGSRLTVL.

V usage is TRBV6-5 and J usage is TRBJ2-5, with TRBD1 matching over 8 bases. Losses at the gene ends were 4 bases for V and 0 bases for J; bases not matched to a gene: 4. Germline V gene sequence: CDR1 MNHEY, CDR2 SVGAGI. There are 15 residues in the CDR3. The DNA of the CDR3 is TGTGCCAGCAGTTTAGGCAGGGGGCACCAAGAGACCCAGTACTTC. Translation: CASSLGRGHQETQYF.